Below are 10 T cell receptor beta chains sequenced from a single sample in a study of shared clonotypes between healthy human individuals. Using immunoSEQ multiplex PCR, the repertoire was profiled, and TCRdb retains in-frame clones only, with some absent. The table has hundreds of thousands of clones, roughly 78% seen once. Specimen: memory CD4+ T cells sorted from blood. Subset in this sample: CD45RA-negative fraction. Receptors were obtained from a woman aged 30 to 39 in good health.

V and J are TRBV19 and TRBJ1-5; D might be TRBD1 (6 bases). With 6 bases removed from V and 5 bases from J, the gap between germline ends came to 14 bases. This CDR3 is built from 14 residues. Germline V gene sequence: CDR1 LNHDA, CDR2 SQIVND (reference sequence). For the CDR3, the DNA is TGTGCCAGTAGAAACGCACAGGGATATCAGCCCCAGCATTTT. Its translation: CASRNAQGYQPQHF.

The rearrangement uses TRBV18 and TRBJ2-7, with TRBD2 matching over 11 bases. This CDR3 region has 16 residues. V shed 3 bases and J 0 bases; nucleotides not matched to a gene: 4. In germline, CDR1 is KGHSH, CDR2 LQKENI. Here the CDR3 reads CASSPLAGGSSYEQYF. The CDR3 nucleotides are TGTGCCAGCTCACCCCTAGCGGGAGGTAGCTCCTACGAGCAGTACTTC. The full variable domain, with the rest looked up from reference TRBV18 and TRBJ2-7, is NAGVMQNPRHLVRRRGQEARLRCSPMKGHSHVYWYRQLPEEGLKFMVYLQKENIIDESGMPKERFSAEFPKEGPSILRIQQVVRGDSAAYFCASSPLAGGSSYEQYFGPGTRLTVT.

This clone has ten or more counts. The CDR3 here is CASTRGPASGTDTQYF. In nucleotides, the CDR3 is TGTGCCAGCACCCGGGGCCCGGCTAGCGGCACAGATACGCAGTATTTT. V usage is TRBV5-6 and J usage is TRBJ2-3, with D possibly being TRBD2 (6 bases). V shed 6 bases and J shed 1 base, with 18 bases lying between them. This CDR3 is built from 16 residues. From germline, CDR1 is SGHDT and CDR2 YYEEEE.

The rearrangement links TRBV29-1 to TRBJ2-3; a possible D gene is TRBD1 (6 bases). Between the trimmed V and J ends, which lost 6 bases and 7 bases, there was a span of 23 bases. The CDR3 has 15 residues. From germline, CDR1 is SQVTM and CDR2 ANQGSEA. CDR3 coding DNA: TGCAGCGTGGTTCGGGCAGGGGAAGGGCCGAATACGCAGTATTTT. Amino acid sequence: CSVVRAGEGPNTQYF.

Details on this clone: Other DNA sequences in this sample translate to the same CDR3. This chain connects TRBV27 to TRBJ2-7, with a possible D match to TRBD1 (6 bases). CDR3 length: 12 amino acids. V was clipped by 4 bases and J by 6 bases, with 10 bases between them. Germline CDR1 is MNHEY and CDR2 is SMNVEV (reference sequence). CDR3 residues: CASSSTGGEQYF. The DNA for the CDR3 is TGTGCCAGCAGTTCGACAGGCGGCGAGCAGTACTTC.

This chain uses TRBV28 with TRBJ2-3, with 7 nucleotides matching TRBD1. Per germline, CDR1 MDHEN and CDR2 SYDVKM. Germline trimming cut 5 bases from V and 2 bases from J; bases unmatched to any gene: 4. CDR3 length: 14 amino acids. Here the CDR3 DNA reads TGTGCCAGCAGTCCGGGACAGTACACAGATACGCAGTATTTT. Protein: CASSPGQYTDTQYF.

CDR3 bases: TGTGCCACCGGGACCGGGGGGACACCCGTTGTGGGGGAGCAGTACTTC. Translating it yields CATGTGGTPVVGEQYF. This chain joins TRBV10-3 and TRBJ2-7; D is perhaps TRBD2 (7 bases). This CDR3 spans 16 amino acids. CDR1 ENHRY and CDR2 SYGVKD come from the germline V gene. V was clipped by 10 bases and J by 7 bases, with 29 bases between them.

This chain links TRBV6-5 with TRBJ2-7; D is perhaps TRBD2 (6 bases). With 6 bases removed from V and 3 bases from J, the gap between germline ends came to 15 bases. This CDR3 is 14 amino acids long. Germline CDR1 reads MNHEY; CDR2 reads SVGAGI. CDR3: CASSPTGTFYEQYF. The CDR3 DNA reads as TGTGCCAGCAGCCCCACCGGGACTTTCTACGAGCAGTACTTC.

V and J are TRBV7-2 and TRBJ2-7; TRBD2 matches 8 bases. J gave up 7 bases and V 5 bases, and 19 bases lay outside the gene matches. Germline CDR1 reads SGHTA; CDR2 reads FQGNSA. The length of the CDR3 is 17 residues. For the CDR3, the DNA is TGTGCCAGCAGCCGATCGGCTCATAGCGGGAAGAGTTTTGAGCAGTACTTC. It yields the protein CASSRSAHSGKSFEQYF.

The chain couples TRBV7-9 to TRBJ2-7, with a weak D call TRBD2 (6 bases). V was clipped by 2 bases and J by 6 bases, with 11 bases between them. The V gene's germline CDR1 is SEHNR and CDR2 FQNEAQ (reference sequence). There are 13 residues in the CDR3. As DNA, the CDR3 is TGTGCCAGCAGCTTATCGACTAGGTCCGAGCAGTACTTC. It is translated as CASSLSTRSEQYF.